This T cell receptor beta chain is from a study of control samples from healthy donors and cancer patients. Assay: immunoSEQ multiplex PCR; the TCRdb copy retains only in-frame clones and omits some. The table has approximately 100,000 clones, over 85% seen once. The J segment lost 5 bases and the V segment lost 5 bases, leaving 9 bases of the junction unmatched. Germline CDR1 and CDR2: LNHNV and YYDKDF (reference sequence). The CDR3 has 15 amino acids. This receptor was identified in a human donor in good health. The donor label of this sample is uncertain. The gene calls are TRBV15 and TRBJ1-1; 9 bases fit TRBD1. Sequences were obtained from blood. The CDR3 DNA is TGTGCCACCAGCGAAAGAAAGGACAGGGGTACTGAAGCTTTCTTT. Translated: CATSERKDRGTEAFF.